The clone carrying this T cell receptor beta chain showed up just a few times. The target antigen is unknown. Germline V gene lookup returns CDR1 SGHRS and CDR2 YFSETQ. The CDR3 is 19 amino acids. V was clipped by 3 bases and J by 5 bases; unmatched bases: 18. This specimen comes from a study of post-analysis software for immune sequencing data. Study at large: Relapsing-remitting, secondary progressive and progressive-relapsing multiple sclerosis courses were included. Study results and limitations: TRBV5-6, TRBV5-1 and TRBV20-1 belonged to a set of roughly five TRBV segments that were more frequent in patients than controls. Strong same-batch co-clustering of samples appeared with F measure clustering. Normalized Chao1 diversity was significantly lower in multiple sclerosis patients than in controls.

Unique molecular identifiers featured in each of the TCR beta cDNA libraries. TCRdb redid the calling of the PCR reads with MiXCR, one entry per CDR3 protein. The sample includes roughly 410,000 distinct CDR3 sequences, roughly 30% of them seen just once. The sequence came from a girl aged 5-17 years with multiple sclerosis. This rearrangement joins TRBV5-1 to TRBJ1-2, with 11 nucleotides matching TRBD1. The sequencing sample was made of blood. The CDR3 nucleotides are TGCGCCAGCAGCTCTACCCAACTTCGGACAGGGGGCGCCGGGTATGGCTACACCTTC. It translates to CASSSTQLRTGGAGYGYTF.